A single sample gave rise to the 2 T cell receptor beta chains below, sequenced in a study of blood T cells in healthy people across ages. PCR was performed a second time for 7 to 11 cycles using a sample-barcoded 5' primer and a J-beta primer mix. TCRdb analysed the 5' RACE reads with MiXCR anew, one entry per CDR3 protein. Of about 1 million distinct CDR3 sequences listed, under 45% are singletons. The sample consisted of blood. These receptors came from a woman aged 55-69 years in good health.

This clonotype was seen a handful of times. In DNA form, the CDR3 reads TGTGCCAGCAGCCAAGGGACAGGTGGAGAGCAGTACTTC. It specifies CASSQGTGGEQYF. V gene TRBV7-3 combines with J gene TRBJ2-4; 8 bases fit TRBD1. In germline, CDR1 is SGHTA, CDR2 FQGTGA. The junction had 10 bases not matched to a gene; V was cut back by 5 bases and J by 13 bases. The CDR3 has 13 amino acids. The variable domain in full, with the rest retrieved from reference TRBV7-3 and TRBJ2-4, is GAGVSQTPSNKVTEKGKYVELRCDPISGHTALYWYRQSLGQGPEFLIYFQGTGAADDSGLPNDRFFAVRPEGSVSTLKIQRTERGDSAVYLCASSQGTGGEQYFGAGTRLSVL.

CDR3 loop: CASSFGASGYNEQFF. CDR3 nucleotides: TGTGCCAGCAGTTTCGGCGCTTCGGGATACAATGAGCAGTTCTTC. The chain is built from TRBV12-3 or TRBV12-4 and TRBJ2-1; perhaps TRBD2 as D (5 bases). The length of the CDR3 is 15 residues. V gave up 3 bases and J gave up 4 bases, with 13 bases separating them.